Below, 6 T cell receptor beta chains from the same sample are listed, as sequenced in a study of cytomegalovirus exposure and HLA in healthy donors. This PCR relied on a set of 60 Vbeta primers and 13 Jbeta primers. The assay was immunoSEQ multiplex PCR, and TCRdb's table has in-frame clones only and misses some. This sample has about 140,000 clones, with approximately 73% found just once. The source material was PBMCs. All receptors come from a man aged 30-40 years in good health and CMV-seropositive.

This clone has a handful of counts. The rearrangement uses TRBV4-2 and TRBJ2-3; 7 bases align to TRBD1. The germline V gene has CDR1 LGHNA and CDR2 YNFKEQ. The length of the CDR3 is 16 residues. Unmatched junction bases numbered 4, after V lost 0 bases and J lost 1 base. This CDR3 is CASSQDYGQGTDTQYF. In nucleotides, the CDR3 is TGTGCCAGCAGCCAAGATTATGGACAGGGCACAGATACGCAGTATTTT.

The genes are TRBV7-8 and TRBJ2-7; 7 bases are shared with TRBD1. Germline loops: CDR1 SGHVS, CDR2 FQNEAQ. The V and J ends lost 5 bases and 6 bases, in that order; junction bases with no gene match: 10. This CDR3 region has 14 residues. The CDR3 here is CASSTNDRAGEQYF. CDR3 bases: TGTGCCAGCAGCACTAATGACAGGGCTGGCGAGCAGTACTTC.

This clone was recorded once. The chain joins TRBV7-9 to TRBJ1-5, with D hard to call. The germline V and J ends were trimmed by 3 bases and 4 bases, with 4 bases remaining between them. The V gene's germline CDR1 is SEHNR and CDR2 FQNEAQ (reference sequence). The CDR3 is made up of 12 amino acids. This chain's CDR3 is CASSFRNQPQHF. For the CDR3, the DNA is TGTGCCAGCAGCTTTCGTAATCAGCCCCAGCATTTT.

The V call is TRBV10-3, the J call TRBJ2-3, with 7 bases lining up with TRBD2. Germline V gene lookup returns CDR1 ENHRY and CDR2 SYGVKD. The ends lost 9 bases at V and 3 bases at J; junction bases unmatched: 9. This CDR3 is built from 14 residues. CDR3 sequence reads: CAIAFGGSTDTQYF. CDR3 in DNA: TGTGCCATTGCTTTTGGCGGGAGTACAGATACGCAGTATTTT.

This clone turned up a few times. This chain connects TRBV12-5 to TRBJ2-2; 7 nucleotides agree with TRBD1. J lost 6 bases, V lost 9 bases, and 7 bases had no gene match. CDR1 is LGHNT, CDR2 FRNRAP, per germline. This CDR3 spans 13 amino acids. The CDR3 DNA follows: TGTGCTAGCAAACAGGGGCGGTCCGGGGAGCTGTTTTTT. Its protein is CASKQGRSGELFF.

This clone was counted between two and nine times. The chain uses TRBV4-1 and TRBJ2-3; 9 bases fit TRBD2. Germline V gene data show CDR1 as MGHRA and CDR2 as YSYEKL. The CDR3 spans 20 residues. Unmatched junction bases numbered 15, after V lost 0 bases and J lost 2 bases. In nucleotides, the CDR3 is TGCGCCAGCAGCCAAGATTTAGCGGGAGTATATGAGCGGGACACAGATACGCAGTATTTT. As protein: CASSQDLAGVYERDTDTQYF.